Shown below are 12 T cell receptor beta chains from a single sample sequenced in a study of T cells in localized non-small cell lung cancer. The protocol was immunoSEQ multiplex PCR, while the TCRdb copy is restricted to in-frame clones and leaves out a portion. The sample consists of around 11,000 clones, roughly 29% of them appearing once. This sample comprised lung tumor tissue, obtained before any cancer treatment. The receptors here all came from a man aged 35 to 70 with stage I lung adenocarcinoma.

The sample holds a few counts of this clone. The V call is TRBV7-8, the J call TRBJ2-7; tentative D call: TRBD2 (7 bases). Germline V lookup: CDR1 SGHVS, CDR2 FQNEAQ. The V gene lost 5 bases and the J gene lost 2 bases, with 10 bases spanning the gap. CDR3 length equals 13 residues. CDR3 in DNA: TGTGCCAGCAGCCCCGGGGGGCCCTACGAGCAGTACTTC. Its translation: CASSPGGPYEQYF. The variable domain in full, with the rest retrieved from reference TRBV7-8 and TRBJ2-7, is GAGVSQSPRYKVAKRGQDVALRCDPISGHVSLFWYQQALGQGPEFLTYFQNEAQLDKSGLPSDRFFAERPEGSVSTLKIQRTQQEDSAVYLCASSPGGPYEQYFGPGTRLTVT.

The chain couples TRBV29-1 to TRBJ2-4, with D possibly being TRBD2 (6 bases). The CDR3 is 15 amino acids. Trimming stripped 7 bases from V and 4 bases from J, with 20 bases between. From germline, CDR1 is SQVTM and CDR2 ANQGSEA. This chain's CDR3 is CSEAEGVEEKNIQYF. CDR3 nucleotides: TGCAGCGAAGCGGAGGGAGTAGAGGAGAAAAACATTCAGTACTTC.

The chain combines TRBV5-1 with TRBJ2-3; D not resolved. The CDR3 loop spans 14 amino acids. With 0 bases removed from V and 2 bases from J, the gap between germline ends came to 7 bases. The germline CDR1 and CDR2 sequences are SGHRS and YFSETQ. DNA of the CDR3: TGCGCCAGCAGCTTGGACATCCTCACAGATACGCAGTATTTT. As protein: CASSLDILTDTQYF.

This clone was observed a few times. This chain joins TRBV6-8 and TRBJ2-7; D unclear. Per germline, CDR1 MNHGY and CDR2 SAAAGT. The CDR3 extends over 15 amino acids. Trimming shortened V by 6 bases and J by 4 bases, and 19 bases separated the two germline ends. The CDR3 DNA reads as TGTGCCAGCAGACAAGTGGGGTCCAAACAATACGAGCAGTACTTC. It is translated as CASRQVGSKQYEQYF.

This clone was recorded a few times. The chain couples TRBV19 to TRBJ1-4; the match to TRBD1 covers 7 bases. The V gene's germline CDR1 is LNHDA and CDR2 SQIVND (reference sequence). The ends lost 5 bases at V and 8 bases at J; junction bases unmatched: 8. CDR3 size: 14 residues. The CDR3 bases are TGTGCCAGTAGTGAATCGGGACAGCCGGAAAAACTGTTTTTT. Residues: CASSESGQPEKLFF.

This clone turned up a few times. The chain couples TRBV9 to TRBJ2-1; D gene ambiguous. Germline lookup yields CDR1 SGDLS and CDR2 YYNGEE. The CDR3 loop spans 13 amino acids. V lost 3 bases and J 5 bases, leaving 9 bases between the germline ends. The CDR3 nucleotides are TGTGCCAGCAGCGCAGGCAGAAACAATGAGCAGTTCTTC. Residues: CASSAGRNNEQFF.

This clone was observed a handful of times. The chain joins TRBV18 to TRBJ1-6; perhaps TRBD1 as D (6 bases). This CDR3 has 16 residues. Germline V CDR1 and CDR2: KGHSH, LQKENI. V lost 3 bases to trimming and J lost 8 bases, with 17 bases between them. CDR3 region: CASSPYGYRGYSPLHF. In nucleotides, the CDR3 is TGTGCCAGCTCACCGTACGGTTATAGGGGGTATTCACCCCTCCACTTT. Using reference TRBV18 and TRBJ1-6 for the parts outside the CDR3, the full variable domain is NAGVMQNPRHLVRRRGQEARLRCSPMKGHSHVYWYRQLPEEGLKFMVYLQKENIIDESGMPKERFSAEFPKEGPSILRIQQVVRGDSAAYFCASSPYGYRGYSPLHFGNGTRLTVT.

Comments on this clone: The junction departs from germline at one end; a sequencing error may be responsible. The chain has TRBV18 and TRBJ1-1; TRBD1 agrees at 7 bases. CDR3 length: 12 amino acids. Germline CDR1 KGHSH, CDR2 LQKENI. CDR3 sequence reads: CASSRPQGPYNF. DNA for the CDR3: TGTGCCAGCTCCCGCCCACAGGGGCCCTATAACTTT.

The table lists this clone with a few counts. This chain uses TRBV6-1 with TRBJ1-2; D not resolved. Germline CDR1 MNHNS, CDR2 SASEGT. The length of the CDR3 is 14 residues. Trimming removed 1 base at V and 8 bases at J, with 14 bases between. The CDR3 DNA follows: TGTGCCAGCAGTGAAGGGGTCTCCGCCCGGGGCTACACCTTC. Protein sequence: CASSEGVSARGYTF.

This clone has just a few counts. The rearrangement uses TRBV10-3 and TRBJ1-3; no clear D gene. The germline V gene encodes CDR1 ENHRY and CDR2 SYGVKD. V was pared by 0 bases and J by 5 bases, with 8 bases between. CDR3 size: 14 residues. This CDR3 reads CAISESTSRNTIYF. As DNA, the CDR3 is TGTGCCATCAGTGAGTCGACCAGCAGAAACACCATATATTTT.

This clone was found a few times. J is TRBJ1-2 and V is TRBV11-3; D gene unclear. Germline V gene sequence: CDR1 SGHNT, CDR2 YENEEA. This CDR3 is 14 amino acids long. The V end lost 5 bases, the J end lost 6 bases, and 16 bases lay between the germline ends. CDR3 protein: CASSLPGRTDGYTF. The CDR3 DNA reads TGTGCCAGCAGCCTCCCGGGGAGGACGGATGGCTACACCTTC. The full variable domain, rest sourced from reference TRBV11-3 and TRBJ1-2, is EAGVVQSPRYKIIEKKQPVAFWCNPISGHNTLYWYLQNLGQGPELLIRYENEEAVDDSQLPKDRFSAERLKGVDSTLKIQPAELGDSAVYLCASSLPGRTDGYTFGSGTRLTVV.

A few counts support this clone. The genes are TRBV30 and TRBJ1-3; 7 bases fit TRBD1. Germline V gene sequence: CDR1 GTSNPN, CDR2 SVGIG (reference sequence). The J segment lost 0 bases and the V segment lost 2 bases, leaving 7 bases of the junction unmatched. The CDR3 has 16 amino acids. The CDR3 region has the DNA TGTGCCTGGAGTCAAAACAGGGGCCCCTCTGGAAACACCATATATTTT. This encodes CAWSQNRGPSGNTIYF.